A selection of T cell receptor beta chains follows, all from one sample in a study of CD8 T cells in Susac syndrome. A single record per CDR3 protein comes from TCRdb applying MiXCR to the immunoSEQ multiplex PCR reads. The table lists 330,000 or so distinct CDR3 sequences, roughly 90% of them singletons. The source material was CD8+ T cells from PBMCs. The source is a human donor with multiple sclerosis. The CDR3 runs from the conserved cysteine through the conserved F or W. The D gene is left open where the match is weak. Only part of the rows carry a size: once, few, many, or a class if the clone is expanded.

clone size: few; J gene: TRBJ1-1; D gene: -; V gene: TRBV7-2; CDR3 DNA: TGTGCCAGCAGGGGACGGAGAAACACTGAAGCTTTCTTT; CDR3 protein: CASRGRRNTEAFF
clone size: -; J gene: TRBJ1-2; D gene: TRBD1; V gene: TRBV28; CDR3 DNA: TGTGCCAGCAATACAGGGGGCGCCTACTATGGCTACACCTTC; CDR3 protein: CASNTGGAYYGYTF
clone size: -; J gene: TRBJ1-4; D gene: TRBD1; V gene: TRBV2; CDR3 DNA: TGTGCCAGCAGTGAAGCGACGACAGGGGAAGAAAAACTGTTTTTT; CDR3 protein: CASSEATTGEEKLFF
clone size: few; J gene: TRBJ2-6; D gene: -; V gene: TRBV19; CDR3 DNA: TGTGCCAGTAGTATGTCTCGGCAGATCGGGGCTGGGGCCAACGTCCTGACTTTC; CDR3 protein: CASSMSRQIGAGANVLTF
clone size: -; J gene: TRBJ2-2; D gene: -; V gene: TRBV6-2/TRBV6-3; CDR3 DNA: TGTGCCAGCAGTTTATGGAGGGCGAACACCGGGGAGCTGTTTTTT; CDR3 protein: CASSLWRANTGELFF
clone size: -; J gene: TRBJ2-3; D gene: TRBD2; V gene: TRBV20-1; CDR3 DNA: TGCAGTGCTAGATCACCAGCGGGGATCACAGATACGCAGTATTTT; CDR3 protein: CSARSPAGITDTQYF
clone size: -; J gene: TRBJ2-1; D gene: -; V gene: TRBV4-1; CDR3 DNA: TGCGCCAGCAGCCAAGCCCGCCTCAATGAGCAGTTCTTC; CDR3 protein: CASSQARLNEQFF
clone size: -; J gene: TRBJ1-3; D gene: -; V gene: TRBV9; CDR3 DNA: TGTGCCAGCAGCCAATCGGGATCTGGAAACACCATATATTTT; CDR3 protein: CASSQSGSGNTIYF
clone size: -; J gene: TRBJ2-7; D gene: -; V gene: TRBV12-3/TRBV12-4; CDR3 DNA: TGTGCCAGCAGCATAGCGAGAAACGAGCAGTACTTC; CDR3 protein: CASSIARNEQYF
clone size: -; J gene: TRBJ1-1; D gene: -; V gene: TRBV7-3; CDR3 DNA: TGTGCCAGCAGTTCTCCTGAGGGGTTAGCTTTCTTT; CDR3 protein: CASSSPEGLAFF
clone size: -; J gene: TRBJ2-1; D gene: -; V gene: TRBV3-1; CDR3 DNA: TGTGCCAGCGGTTTAGACCCAGCCGTTTACAATGAGCAGTTCTTC; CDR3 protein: CASGLDPAVYNEQFF
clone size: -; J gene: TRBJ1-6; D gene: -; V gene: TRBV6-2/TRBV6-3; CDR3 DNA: TGTGCCAGCAGTTACCCGCCAGTTACTTCACCCCTCCACTTT; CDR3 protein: CASSYPPVTSPLHF
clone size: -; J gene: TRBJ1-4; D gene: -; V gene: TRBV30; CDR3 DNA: TGTGCCTGGGCTACGACGGGGGACCATGAAAAACTGTTTTTT; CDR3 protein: CAWATTGDHEKLFF
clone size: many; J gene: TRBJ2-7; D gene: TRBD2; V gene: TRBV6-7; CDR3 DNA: TGTGCCAGCAGCCCCTATATAGCGGGAGCACCCTACGAGCAGTACTTC; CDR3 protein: CASSPYIAGAPYEQYF
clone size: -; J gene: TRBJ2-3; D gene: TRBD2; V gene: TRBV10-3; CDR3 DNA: TGTGCCATCAGTGAACCGGGACTAGCTATAAATACGCAGTATTTT; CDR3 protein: CAISEPGLAINTQYF
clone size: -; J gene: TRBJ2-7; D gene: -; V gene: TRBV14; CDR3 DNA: TGTGCCAGCAGCCAAGGGAGGGGGAACTCCTACGAGCAGTACTTC; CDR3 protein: CASSQGRGNSYEQYF
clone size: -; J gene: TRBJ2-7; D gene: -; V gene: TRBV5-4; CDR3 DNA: TGTGCCAGCAGTGCGCCTAACGAGCAGTACTTC; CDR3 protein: CASSAPNEQYF
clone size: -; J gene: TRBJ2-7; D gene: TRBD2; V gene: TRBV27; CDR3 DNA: TGTGCCAGCACCGCGGGGGGAGGGTTGTACGAGCAGTACTTC; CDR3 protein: CASTAGGGLYEQYF
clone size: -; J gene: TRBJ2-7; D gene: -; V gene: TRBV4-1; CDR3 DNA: TGCGCCAGCAGCCATCGGGACGGAGCTACCTACGAGCAGTACTTC; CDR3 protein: CASSHRDGATYEQYF
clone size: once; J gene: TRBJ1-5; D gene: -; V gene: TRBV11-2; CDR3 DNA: TGTGCCAGCAGCATAGGACCCGGGGCTATCCAGCATTTT; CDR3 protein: CASSIGPGAIQHF
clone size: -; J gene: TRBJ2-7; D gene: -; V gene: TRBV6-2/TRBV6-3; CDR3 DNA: TGTGCCAGCAGTTCTCGGGGTAGCGGCTCCTACGAGCAGTACTTC; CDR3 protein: CASSSRGSGSYEQYF
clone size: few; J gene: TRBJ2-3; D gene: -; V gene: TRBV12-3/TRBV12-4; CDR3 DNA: TGTGCCAGCAGTTTACAGGGCGCCAACACAGATACGCAGTATTTT; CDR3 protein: CASSLQGANTDTQYF
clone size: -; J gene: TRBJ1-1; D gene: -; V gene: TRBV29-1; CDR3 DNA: TGCAGCGTTGTAGGAGGGGATGGGGGGACTGAAGCTTTCTTT; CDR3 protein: CSVVGGDGGTEAFF
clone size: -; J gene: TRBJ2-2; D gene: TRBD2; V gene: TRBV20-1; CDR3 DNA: TGCAGTGCTGGATTTCGGACTAGCGGGGGAGAGAACACCGGGGAGCTGTTTTTT; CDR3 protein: CSAGFRTSGGENTGELFF
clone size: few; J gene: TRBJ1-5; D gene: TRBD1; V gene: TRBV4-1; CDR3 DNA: TGCGCCAGCAGCCAAGTGGGGACAGGGGTCGATCAGCCCCAGCATTTT; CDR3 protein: CASSQVGTGVDQPQHF
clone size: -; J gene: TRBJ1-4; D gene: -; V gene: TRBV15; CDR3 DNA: TGTGCCACCAGCAGAGACGGTTTGGGAGGCGGAATCGAAAGACTGTTTTTT; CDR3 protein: CATSRDGLGGGIERLFF
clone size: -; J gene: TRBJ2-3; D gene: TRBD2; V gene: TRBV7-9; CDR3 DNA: TGTGCCAGCACCCCGCCCGGGACTAGAAGCACAGATACGCAGTATTTT; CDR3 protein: CASTPPGTRSTDTQYF
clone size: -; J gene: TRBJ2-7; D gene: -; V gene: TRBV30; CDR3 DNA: TGTGCCGGGGGCCCTGTCTACGAGCAGTACTTC; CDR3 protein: CAGGPVYEQYF
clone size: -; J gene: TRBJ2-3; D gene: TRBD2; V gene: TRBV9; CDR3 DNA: TGTGCCAGCAGCGCCTCTAGCGGGAGGGTCGAAAGCACAGATACGCAGTATTTT; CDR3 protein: CASSASSGRVESTDTQYF
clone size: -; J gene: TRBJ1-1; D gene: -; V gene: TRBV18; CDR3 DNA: TGTGCCAGCTCCGACATGGCTGAAGCTTTCTTT; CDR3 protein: CASSDMAEAFF
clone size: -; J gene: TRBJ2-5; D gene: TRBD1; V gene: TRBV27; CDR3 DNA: TGTGCCAGCAGCCCCCTTTCGCCAGGGGGAACGGAGACCCAGTACTTC; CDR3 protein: CASSPLSPGGTETQYF
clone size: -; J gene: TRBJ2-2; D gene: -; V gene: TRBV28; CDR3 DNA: TGTGCCAGCAGTTTAGGGCTTCACACCGGGGAGCTGTTTTTT; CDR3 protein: CASSLGLHTGELFF
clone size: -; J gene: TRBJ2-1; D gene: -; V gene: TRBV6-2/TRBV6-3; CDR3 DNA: TGTGCCAGCAGCCCCTGGACAGGGAGGGATGAGCAGTTCTTC; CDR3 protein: CASSPWTGRDEQFF